The following is a T cell receptor (beta chain) sequence with its context. Its antigen remains unknown. The entry originates in a study of cytomegalovirus exposure and HLA in healthy donors. Broader study findings: Later genetic work tied a missense DCLRE1C variant to beta-chain V and J trimming.

PCR primers comprised 60 Vbeta and 13 Jbeta primers. Clones were sequenced by immunoSEQ multiplex PCR, and TCRdb holds only the in-frame ones, with some missing. Seen here are under 85,000 clones, just under 80% observed once, and the top ten hold around 4.2%. The CDR3 consists of 15 residues. V lost 3 bases, J lost 7 bases, and 13 bases stayed unmatched. The germline V gene has CDR1 SGDLS and CDR2 YYNGEE. The TCR comes from a woman aged 25 to 39 in good health and CMV-seronegative. The sequenced sample consisted of PBMCs. The chain combines TRBV9 with TRBJ2-7; 7 bases line up with TRBD2. The CDR3 DNA is TGTGCCAGCAGCGGGGGAGGGACTTCCAACGAGGAGCAGTACTTC. It yields the protein CASSGGGTSNEEQYF.